Below are 27 T cell receptor beta chains sequenced from a single sample in a study of cytomegalovirus exposure and HLA in healthy donors. PCR was performed using 60 Vbeta and 13 Jbeta primers. TCRdb keeps only in-frame clones here, not all; method: immunoSEQ multiplex PCR. The sample holds under 200,000 clones, about 76% seen once. The sequencing input was PBMCs. These receptors were obtained from a male donor in good health and CMV-seropositive.

CDR3 DNA sequence: TGTGCCGCCCGCACAGGGGGCGAGGGTGGAAACACCATATATTTT. Translation: CAARTGGEGGNTIYF. This sequence joins TRBV6-5 and TRBJ1-3; 9 bases align to TRBD1. V was pared by 11 bases and J by 3 bases, with 11 bases of the junction left unmatched. Germline assignment: CDR1 MNHEY and CDR2 SVGAGI. The CDR3 has 15 amino acids.

In its sample, this clone was seen once. The chain joins TRBV4-3 to TRBJ2-1; 10 bases agree with TRBD2. J gave up 10 bases and V 0 bases, and 9 bases lay outside the gene matches. The CDR3 totals 16 residues. Germline V gives CDR1 LGHNA, CDR2 YSLEER. The DNA of the CDR3 is TGCGCCAGCAGCCAAGATGTGCAGCGGGGGGGACGGGAGCAGTTCTTC. It encodes CASSQDVQRGGREQFF.

The V call is TRBV15, the J call TRBJ2-1; 8 positions agree with TRBD1. This CDR3 has 16 amino acids. V lost 0 bases to trimming and J lost 1 base; unmatched junction nucleotides: 2. Looked up from germline, CDR1 is LNHNV and CDR2 is YYDKDF (reference sequence). The CDR3 region has the DNA TGTGCCACCAGCAGAGATAGGACAGGGTCCTACAATGAGCAGTTCTTC. Translated: CATSRDRTGSYNEQFF.

V usage is TRBV2 and J usage is TRBJ1-2; a weak D match, TRBD1 (5 bases). The V gene's germline CDR1 is SNHLY and CDR2 FYNNEI. V lost 11 bases to trimming and J lost 2 bases, with 15 bases between them. The CDR3 has 13 amino acids. DNA for the CDR3: TGTGCCGGGTCCGACCGACAGAACTATGGCTACACCTTC. Residues: CAGSDRQNYGYTF.

This chain connects TRBV30 to TRBJ2-5; 7 bases are shared with TRBD1. This CDR3 spans 16 amino acids. Germline V gene sequence: CDR1 GTSNPN, CDR2 SVGIG (reference sequence). V was pared by 0 bases and J by 4 bases, with 11 bases of the junction left unmatched. CDR3 loop: CAWSVLPQGVRETQYF. CDR3 sequence (DNA): TGTGCCTGGAGTGTACTTCCGCAGGGGGTAAGAGAGACCCAGTACTTC.

The chain recombines TRBV4-1 with TRBJ2-5; 8 bases agree with TRBD2. Trimming cost V 3 bases and J 2 bases; bases outside gene matches: 11. From germline, CDR1 is MGHRA and CDR2 YSYEKL. CDR3 length: 17 residues. The CDR3 protein is CASSHLWPREEQETQYF. The CDR3 bases are TGCGCCAGCAGCCACCTTTGGCCGCGGGAGGAACAAGAGACCCAGTACTTC.

Regarding this clone: Distinct nucleotide sequences in the sample also encode this CDR3. The chain links TRBV13 to TRBJ1-4, with a weak D call TRBD1 (6 bases). Germline V gene sequence: CDR1 PRHDT, CDR2 FYEKMQ (reference sequence). V was clipped by 3 bases and J by 7 bases, with 12 bases between them. The CDR3 is made up of 14 amino acids. CDR3 amino acids: CASSLGGAGEKLFF. CDR3 bases: TGTGCCAGCAGCTTGGGGGGGGCTGGTGAAAAACTGTTTTTT. The entire variable domain, with the rest obtained from reference TRBV13 and TRBJ1-4, is as follows: AAGVIQSPRHLIKEKRETATLKCYPIPRHDTVYWYQQGPGQDPQFLISFYEKMQSDKGSIPDRFSAQQFSDYHSELNMSSLELGDSALYFCASSLGGAGEKLFFGSGTQLSVL.

The V and J genes are TRBV5-1 and TRBJ2-3; D is possibly TRBD1 (6 bases). CDR3 length: 16 residues. The germline gives CDR1 SGHRS, CDR2 YFSETQ. The V gene lost 5 bases and the J gene lost 4 bases, with 20 bases spanning the gap. The CDR3 region is CASRPNRDQRSDTQYF. Here the CDR3 DNA reads TGCGCCAGCAGACCTAACAGGGACCAGCGCTCAGATACGCAGTATTTT.

The gene calls are TRBV19 and TRBJ1-5, with 10 bases fitting TRBD1. Per the germline V gene, CDR1 is LNHDA and CDR2 is SQIVND (reference sequence). There are 14 residues in the CDR3. The V gene end was trimmed by 8 bases and the J gene end by 4 bases; junction bases not matched to a gene: 5. CDR3 bases: TGTGCCAGTGGGGACAGGGGTTATAATCAGCCCCAGCATTTT. This codes for CASGDRGYNQPQHF.

On this clone: One end of the junction is discordant with germline, which a read error may explain. The J gene is TRBJ2-6, the V gene TRBV27, with 7 bases identical to TRBD2. The CDR3 loop spans 12 amino acids. In germline, CDR1 is MNHEY, CDR2 SMNVEV (reference sequence). The CDR3 loop reads CPGGGGANVLTF. The CDR3 nucleotides read TGCCCGGGGGGTGGCGGGGCCAACGTCCTGACTTTC.

The chain links TRBV5-1 to TRBJ2-1; TRBD2 matches at 9 bases. Germline assignment: CDR1 SGHRS and CDR2 YFSETQ. CDR3 size: 16 residues. V lost 2 bases and J lost 2; bases outside the gene matches: 5. The CDR3 region is CASSFERGVTYNEQFF. The DNA of the CDR3 is TGCGCCAGCAGCTTTGAGCGGGGGGTTACCTACAATGAGCAGTTCTTC. The full variable domain, completed using reference TRBV5-1 and TRBJ2-1, is KAGVTQTPRYLIKTRGQQVTLSCSPISGHRSVSWYQQTPGQGLQFLFEYFSETQRNKGNFPGRFSGRQFSNSRSEMNVSTLELGDSALYLCASSFERGVTYNEQFFGPGTRLTVL.

The J gene is TRBJ2-5, the V gene TRBV7-6; TRBD1 might be the D (5 bases). The V end was cut by 1 base, the J end by 0 bases, with 18 bases between. CDR1 and CDR2 from the germline V gene are SGHVS and FNYEAQ. The CDR3 is made up of 18 amino acids. The CDR3 loop is CASSLGTPAKWYQETQYF. The CDR3, as DNA: TGTGCCAGCAGCTTAGGGACACCTGCAAAATGGTACCAAGAGACCCAGTACTTC.

In DNA form, the CDR3 reads TGTGCCAGCAGCCCGACAGGGTCCTTAGTCTATGGCTACACCTTC. This translates into CASSPTGSLVYGYTF. J is TRBJ1-2 and V is TRBV7-8, with 7 bases matching TRBD1. The CDR3 spans 15 residues. Trimming removed 5 bases from V and 4 bases from J; junction bases left unmatched: 10. Germline CDR1 and CDR2: SGHVS and FQNEAQ.

This clone was detected only once. The rearrangement joins TRBV7-2 to TRBJ1-1; 11 positions match TRBD1. The CDR3 totals 13 residues. The germline V gene encodes CDR1 SGHTA and CDR2 FQGNSA. J lost 10 bases, V lost 5 bases, and 6 bases had no gene match. In DNA form, the CDR3 reads TGTGCCAGCAGCCAATCCGGGACAGGGGGAGCTTTCTTT. Encoded protein: CASSQSGTGGAFF.

This clone was observed a few times. The chain couples TRBV27 to TRBJ2-5; 9 bases line up with TRBD2. With 4 bases clipped from V and 5 bases from J, the junction kept 5 bases outside the gene matches. CDR3 length equals 14 residues. Germline values: CDR1 MNHEY, CDR2 SMNVEV (reference sequence). The CDR3 reads CASSSLGTSETQYF. CDR3 DNA sequence: TGTGCCAGCAGTTCCTTGGGGACTAGCGAGACCCAGTACTTC.

The chain has TRBV9 and TRBJ1-2; D possibly corresponds to TRBD1 (6 bases). Germline values: CDR1 SGDLS, CDR2 YYNGEE. With 1 base removed from V and 7 bases from J, the gap between germline ends came to 20 bases. The length of the CDR3 is 16 residues. The DNA of the CDR3 is TGTGCCAGCAGCGTAACTCCGTCGGGCCCAGGGGCTGGCTACACCTTC. Its translation: CASSVTPSGPGAGYTF.

J is TRBJ1-1 and V is TRBV28; TRBD1 matches 7 bases. V shed 6 bases, J shed 4 bases, and the junction held 8 bases outside the gene matches. This CDR3 is 14 amino acids long. Germline assignment: CDR1 MDHEN and CDR2 SYDVKM. CDR3 nucleotides: TGTGCCAGCAGACTCCACGACAGGGTCACTGAAGCTTTCTTT. As protein: CASRLHDRVTEAFF. Supplemented by reference TRBV28 and TRBJ1-1, the full variable domain reads DVKVTQSSRYLVKRTGEKVFLECVQDMDHENMFWYRQDPGLGLRLIYFSYDVKMKEKGDIPEGYSVSREKKERFSLILESASTNQTSMYLCASRLHDRVTEAFFGQGTRLTVV.

This clone was seen a handful of times. The same CDR3 can be traced to other DNA sequences in this sample. This chain uses TRBV6-5 with TRBJ1-2; D may be TRBD1 (5 bases). The length of the CDR3 is 14 residues. The V gene lost 4 bases and the J gene lost 5 bases, with 14 bases spanning the gap. Germline loops: CDR1 MNHEY, CDR2 SVGAGI. The CDR3 region is CASSSSGGVYGYTF. The CDR3 nucleotides are TGTGCCAGCAGTTCCTCCGGGGGGGTATATGGCTACACCTTC.

The chain combines TRBV4-1 with TRBJ2-5, with 9 bases fitting TRBD1. Germline trimming cut 1 base from V and 2 bases from J; bases unmatched to any gene: 8. This CDR3 has 17 residues. Germline-derived CDR1 and CDR2 are MGHRA and YSYEKL. CDR3 region: CASSQAPGTGPQETQYF. The DNA for the CDR3 is TGCGCCAGCAGCCAAGCTCCCGGGACAGGGCCACAAGAGACCCAGTACTTC.

This sequence joins TRBV6-1 and TRBJ1-3, with D possibly matching TRBD1 (6 bases). With 2 bases removed from V and 4 bases from J, the gap between germline ends came to 15 bases. CDR3 size: 16 residues. The germline V gene has CDR1 MNHNS and CDR2 SASEGT. CDR3 amino acids: CASSELVGAQGNTIYF. The DNA for the CDR3 is TGTGCCAGCAGTGAACTGGTGGGGGCTCAAGGAAACACCATATATTTT.

The rearrangement links TRBV15 to TRBJ1-5; D might be TRBD1 (5 bases). The CDR3 length is 13 residues. Between the trimmed V and J ends, which lost 3 bases and 7 bases, there was a span of 10 bases. In germline, CDR1 is LNHNV, CDR2 YYDKDF (reference sequence). This CDR3 reads CATSRTVEQPQHF. CDR3 DNA sequence: TGTGCCACCAGCAGGACAGTAGAACAGCCCCAGCATTTT.

This clone was counted a few times. The V gene is TRBV4-2, the J gene TRBJ2-2; TRBD1 matches 8 bases. The CDR3 covers 18 residues. CDR1 LGHNA and CDR2 YNFKEQ come from the germline V gene. V shed 4 bases, J shed 1 base, and the junction held 11 bases outside the gene matches. CDR3: CASSLPSSGTGNTGELFF. The CDR3 nucleotides read TGTGCCAGCAGCCTCCCCTCATCCGGGACAGGGAACACCGGGGAGCTGTTTTTT.

The genes are TRBV4-2 and TRBJ2-7, with 10 nucleotides matching TRBD1. Germline V gene data show CDR1 as LGHNA and CDR2 as YNFKEQ. This CDR3 has 14 amino acids. Losses at the gene ends were 4 bases for V and 2 bases for J; bases not matched to a gene: 2. The CDR3 is CASSPGQGAYEQYF. The CDR3 region has the DNA TGTGCCAGCAGCCCTGGACAGGGGGCCTACGAGCAGTACTTC.

The V call is TRBV4-3, the J call TRBJ1-1; maybe TRBD1 (5 bases). V was shortened by 4 bases and J by 2 bases, with 11 bases between the two germline ends. The germline V gene has CDR1 LGHNA and CDR2 YSLEER. This CDR3 is built from 14 residues. The CDR3 loop reads CASSPGGGNTEAFF. The CDR3 DNA follows: TGCGCCAGCAGCCCCGGGGGGGGTAACACTGAAGCTTTCTTT.

This clone has only a few counts. The chain employs TRBV29-1 and TRBJ2-3; D is undetermined. The CDR3 has 10 residues. V was pared by 4 bases and J by 5 bases, with 4 bases between. The germline V gene encodes CDR1 SQVTM and CDR2 ANQGSEA. The CDR3 DNA reads as TGCAGCGTTGTCTTAGATACGCAGTATTTT. It specifies CSVVLDTQYF.

The chain joins TRBV5-1 to TRBJ1-1; 7 bases line up with TRBD1. CDR3 length: 14 residues. Germline V lookup: CDR1 SGHRS, CDR2 YFSETQ. J lost 3 bases, V lost 4 bases, and 6 bases had no gene match. CDR3: CASSETGLDTEAFF. As DNA, the CDR3 is TGCGCCAGCAGCGAGACAGGGTTAGACACTGAAGCTTTCTTT.

In this sample, this clone turned up many times. The chain joins TRBV13 to TRBJ2-7; TRBD1 is a possible D gene (6 bases). The CDR3 sequence is 13 residues long. Trimming stripped 4 bases from V and 3 bases from J, with 10 bases between. The germline CDR1 and CDR2 sequences are PRHDT and FYEKMQ (reference sequence). CDR3 DNA sequence: TGTGCCAGCAGCTCACAACAGGGCTACGAGCAGTACTTC. It specifies CASSSQQGYEQYF. Variable domain in full (rest from reference TRBV13 and TRBJ2-7): AAGVIQSPRHLIKEKRETATLKCYPIPRHDTVYWYQQGPGQDPQFLISFYEKMQSDKGSIPDRFSAQQFSDYHSELNMSSLELGDSALYFCASSSQQGYEQYFGPGTRLTVT.